This TCR beta chain was recovered during a study of type 1 regulatory T cells. Study-level information: T-allo10 is an in vitro-generated, Tr1-enriched CD4 T cell product specific for alloantigen.

This clonotype was picked up many times. There are 12 residues in the CDR3. The junction had 2 bases not matched to a gene; V was cut back by 3 bases and J by 3 bases. The germline V gene has CDR1 DFQATT and CDR2 SNEGSKA (reference sequence). One entry per CDR3 protein, called by TCRdb with MiXCR from the reads. The repertoire holds approximately 19,000 distinct CDR3 sequences, approximately 10% seen once, with 2.8% in the top ten. The receptor was isolated from a human donor in good health. V and J are TRBV20-1 and TRBJ2-7, with 7 positions matching TRBD1. The sequencing input was CD4+ T cells, either the whole sample or a sorted fraction (not recorded which). CDR3 sequence (DNA): TGCAGTGCTAGGGCAGGGGGCTACGAGCAGTACTTC. It yields the protein CSARAGGYEQYF.